This T cell receptor beta chain was sequenced during a study of OX40 agonist ivuxolimab in advanced cancers. Whole-study context: Patients received ivuxolimab, an agonistic anti-OX40 (CD134) antibody. Study findings and constraints: Expanded peripheral T cell antigen specificity was not determined. Among T cells, CD8+ cells averaged more expanded clones than CD4+ cells.

CDR3 length equals 15 residues. CDR1 and CDR2 from the germline V gene are SGHVS and FQNEAQ. Deletions cut 6 bases from V and 6 bases from J, with 17 bases between. A note on this clone: Its antigen is still unknown.

Method: immunoSEQ multiplex PCR; TCRdb's copy keeps in-frame clones and lacks some. This table has tens of thousands of clones, about 86% appearing once. Sequenced material: CD4+ or CD8+ T cells sorted from blood, taken in a trial of the OX40 agonist ivuxolimab. The sequence derives from an adult with an advanced solid tumor such as melanoma, head and neck, liver or kidney cancer. The rearrangement uses TRBV7-8 and TRBJ2-2, with D maybe TRBD2 (6 bases). The DNA of the CDR3 is TGTGCCAGCAGTACCTGGGGGGTGATAGCCGGGGAGCTGTTTTTT. It translates to CASSTWGVIAGELFF.